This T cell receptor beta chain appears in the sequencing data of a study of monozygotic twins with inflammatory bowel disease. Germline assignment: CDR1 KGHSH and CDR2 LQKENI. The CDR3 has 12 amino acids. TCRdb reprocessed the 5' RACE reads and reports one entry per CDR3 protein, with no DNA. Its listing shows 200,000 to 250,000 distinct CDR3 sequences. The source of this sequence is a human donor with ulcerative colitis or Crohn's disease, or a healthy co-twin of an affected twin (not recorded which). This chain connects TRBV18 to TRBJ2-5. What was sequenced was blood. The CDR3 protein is CASSQSQETQYF.